Listed below are T cell receptor beta chains from one sample, sequenced in a study. TCRdb reprocessed the RT-PCR reads via MiXCR and lists one record per CDR3 protein. The data contain hundreds of thousands of distinct CDR3 sequences, approximately 15% of them singletons. Sequencing was done on a sample of memory CD4+ T cells from blood. These receptors were taken from a female donor in good health, serving as a healthy control. Both conserved end residues are part of each CDR3. A D gene is named only where the DNA matches it firmly. Size is stated for part of the rows, as once, few or many counts, or as a class when the clone is expanded.

cdr3_nt,cdr3_aa,v_call,clone_size,d_call,j_call
TGCGCCAGCAGCTTGACCTGGACAGGGGGCGCGGTACGCTCCTACGAGCAGTACTTC,CASSLTWTGGAVRSYEQYF,TRBV5-1,NA,TRBD1,TRBJ2-7
TGCAGTGCTAGAGATCAGGGGGGAGGGAGTCATTCGAACACCGGGGAGCTGTTTTTT,CSARDQGGGSHSNTGELFF,TRBV20-1,NA,NA,TRBJ2-2
TGTGCCAGCAGTTTAAGGCGTGGCGGGACAGGGGACTACGAGCAGTACTTC,CASSLRRGGTGDYEQYF,TRBV12-3/TRBV12-4,many,TRBD1,TRBJ2-7
TGCAGCGTTGCCTACGGGAGGAACGCCTACGAGCAGTACTTC,CSVAYGRNAYEQYF,TRBV29-1,few,TRBD2,TRBJ2-7
TGTGCCAGCAGTCCCCCTGTCGTACCAACCGGGGAGCTGTTTTTT,CASSPPVVPTGELFF,TRBV28,few,NA,TRBJ2-2
TGCAGCTCTTACCCTCAGGGGCGAGATACGCAGTATTTT,CSSYPQGRDTQYF,TRBV29-1,many,NA,TRBJ2-3
TGCGCCAGCAGCTTGGGAGTAGCGGGCCTCACCGGGGAGCTGTTTTTT,CASSLGVAGLTGELFF,TRBV5-1,NA,TRBD2,TRBJ2-2
TGTGCCAGCAGTCAAAGCGGGACAAGCTCCTACGAGCAGTACTTC,CASSQSGTSSYEQYF,TRBV27,few,NA,TRBJ2-7
TGTGCCAGCAGCGTAGCTGGGGATCAGCCCCAGCATTTT,CASSVAGDQPQHF,TRBV9,many,NA,TRBJ1-5
TGCAGTGCTCCGACTAGCGGGAGGATAGGCACAGATACGCAGTATTTT,CSAPTSGRIGTDTQYF,TRBV20-1,NA,TRBD2,TRBJ2-3
TGTGCCAGCAGCTTGGGCCCCGTCAGCGGGAGCACAGATACGCAGTATTTT,CASSLGPVSGSTDTQYF,TRBV5-5,many,NA,TRBJ2-3
TGTGCCAGCAGTTCGGGGACACCTAATGAAAAACTGTTTTTT,CASSSGTPNEKLFF,TRBV28,few,NA,TRBJ1-4
TGCAGTGCTAGAGGAATTGGCACAGATACGCAGTATTTT,CSARGIGTDTQYF,TRBV20-1,many,NA,TRBJ2-3
TGTGCCAGTATCACGGGGCCTACGGGCACTGAAGCTTTCTTT,CASITGPTGTEAFF,TRBV19,once,NA,TRBJ1-1
TGTGCCAGCAGCGTGGGACTAGCGGCCCTCCCGGAGGAGACCCAGTACTTC,CASSVGLAALPEETQYF,TRBV7-9,few,TRBD2,TRBJ2-5
TGTGCCAGCAGTTTGCTCCCGCGCCGGGGAAGGGGCACAGATACGCAGTATTTT,CASSLLPRRGRGTDTQYF,TRBV27,few,NA,TRBJ2-3
TGTGCCAGCAGTTGGGGGGGGGGAGATTCACCCCTCCACTTT,CASSWGGGDSPLHF,TRBV28,NA,NA,TRBJ1-6
TGTGCCAGCAGTTTAAGGGGGGCGAGGGGAGCATACGAGCAGTACTTC,CASSLRGARGAYEQYF,TRBV27,few,NA,TRBJ2-7
TGTGCCAGCAGTTCAGGGCGACTAGCGGGAAGCACAGATACGCAGTATTTT,CASSSGRLAGSTDTQYF,TRBV12-3/TRBV12-4,few,TRBD2,TRBJ2-3
TGCGCCAGCAGCCGAGGGACAGGGCGCCAGCCCCAGCATTTT,CASSRGTGRQPQHF,TRBV4-3,few,TRBD1,TRBJ1-5
TGTGCCAGCAGCTTTGACGGGACCACTGAAGCTTTCTTT,CASSFDGTTEAFF,TRBV7-9,many,NA,TRBJ1-1
TGTGCCACCAGGGTAGCCGGGGGACAGACATTCAGGGAGACGGACTTC,CATRVAGGQTFRETDF,TRBV15,few,NA,TRBJ2-5
TGCAGTGCTAGAGATGATAAGTCTTTCAGGGGATCGGACACTGAAGCTTTCTTT,CSARDDKSFRGSDTEAFF,TRBV20-1,few,NA,TRBJ1-1
TGCAGTGCAAGACAGGGCGTACTCTCTGGGGCCAACGTCCTGACTTTC,CSARQGVLSGANVLTF,TRBV20-1,NA,TRBD1,TRBJ2-6
TGCAGTGCTTCGCAGGACCTCAACTATGGCTACACCTTC,CSASQDLNYGYTF,TRBV20-1,NA,NA,TRBJ1-2
TGTGCCAGCAGCAAAATTTCAACTACTGGGGAGACCCAGTACTTC,CASSKISTTGETQYF,TRBV9,NA,NA,TRBJ2-5
TGTGCCAGCAGTTTTGGCGGACGGAACACTGAAGCTTTCTTT,CASSFGGRNTEAFF,TRBV27,many,NA,TRBJ1-1